This T cell receptor beta chain was sequenced in a study of T cell responses to AZD1222 COVID-19 vaccine. Study-wide findings and caveats: Donors, mostly white British, included more females; clonal diversity was possibly underestimated.

Details on this clone: Its target is unknown.

The length of the CDR3 is 14 residues. Looked up from germline, CDR1 is LGHNA and CDR2 is YSLEER. Trimming left V 1 base short and J 8 bases short, with 14 bases between. Produced via immunoSEQ multiplex PCR; TCRdb's table is partial and in-frame only. The sample lists approximately 120,000 clones, roughly 90% occurring once. Specimen: peripheral blood, collected on day 0 of AZD1222 vaccination. The origin of this receptor is an adult in good health. The V call is TRBV4-3, the J call TRBJ1-1; D possibly corresponds to TRBD1 (5 bases). CDR3 protein: CASSQVLDGAEAFF. CDR3 bases: TGCGCCAGCAGCCAAGTCTTGGACGGGGCCGAAGCTTTCTTT.